The rows below give T cell receptor beta chains drawn from one sample of a study of blood T cell repertoires in COVID-19. TCRdb keeps only in-frame clones here, not all; method: immunoSEQ multiplex PCR. This table holds about 670,000 clones, 85% to 90% found once. The sample comprised peripheral blood. The receptor set was obtained from a woman younger than 35 with acute or convalescent COVID-19. Each CDR3 is given with its conserved first and last residue. The D gene is left open where the match is weak. Size is stated for part of the rows, as once, few or many counts, or as a class when the clone is expanded.

j_call: TRBJ1-1; clone_size: -; v_call: TRBV19; d_call: -; cdr3_aa: CASIETDSNTEAFF; cdr3_nt: TGTGCCAGTATCGAGACAGATTCAAACACTGAAGCTTTCTTT
j_call: TRBJ2-5; clone_size: -; v_call: TRBV5-1; d_call: TRBD2; cdr3_aa: CASSLVQRGALGEETQYF; cdr3_nt: TGCGCCAGCAGCTTGGTACAGCGGGGGGCCTTAGGGGAGGAGACCCAGTACTTC
j_call: TRBJ2-7; clone_size: once; v_call: TRBV2; d_call: TRBD1; cdr3_aa: CASGGTGAYEQYF; cdr3_nt: TGTGCCAGCGGTGGGACAGGGGCCTACGAGCAGTACTTC
j_call: TRBJ1-6; clone_size: -; v_call: TRBV25-1; d_call: -; cdr3_aa: CASSDPGTYNSPLHF; cdr3_nt: TGTGCCAGCAGTGACCCCGGGACTTATAATTCACCCCTCCACTTT
j_call: TRBJ2-1; clone_size: -; v_call: TRBV19; d_call: -; cdr3_aa: CASSLQNNEQFF; cdr3_nt: TGTGCCAGTAGCCTACAGAATAATGAGCAGTTCTTC
j_call: TRBJ2-3; clone_size: few; v_call: TRBV4-2; d_call: TRBD2; cdr3_aa: CASSQTTSGSTDTQYF; cdr3_nt: TGTGCCAGCAGCCAAACGACTAGCGGGTCCACAGATACGCAGTATTTT
j_call: TRBJ1-1; clone_size: -; v_call: TRBV7-2; d_call: TRBD1; cdr3_aa: CASSPKTGGYTEAFF; cdr3_nt: TGTGCCAGCAGCCCCAAGACAGGGGGATATACTGAAGCTTTCTTT
j_call: TRBJ2-5; clone_size: -; v_call: TRBV14; d_call: -; cdr3_aa: CASSQLDLTRRVGETQYF; cdr3_nt: TGTGCCAGCAGCCAACTTGATCTAACCCGCAGGGTAGGAGAGACCCAGTACTTC
j_call: TRBJ1-5; clone_size: many; v_call: TRBV29-1; d_call: TRBD1; cdr3_aa: CSAGTGMKQPQHF; cdr3_nt: TGCAGCGCTGGGACAGGGATGAAGCAGCCCCAGCATTTT
j_call: TRBJ1-5; clone_size: once; v_call: TRBV4-1; d_call: -; cdr3_aa: CASSQAGTTQPQHF; cdr3_nt: TGCGCCAGCAGCCAAGCCGGGACAACACAGCCCCAGCATTTT
j_call: TRBJ1-6; clone_size: -; v_call: TRBV9; d_call: -; cdr3_aa: CASSTEGGVASPLHF; cdr3_nt: TGTGCCAGCAGCACCGAGGGGGGGGTCGCTTCACCCCTCCACTTT
j_call: TRBJ1-2; clone_size: -; v_call: TRBV12-3/TRBV12-4; d_call: -; cdr3_aa: CASLTGGAYGYTF; cdr3_nt: TGTGCCAGCCTAACCGGGGGTGCCTATGGCTACACCTTC
j_call: TRBJ2-7; clone_size: -; v_call: TRBV19; d_call: -; cdr3_aa: CASSTFVGAANEQYF; cdr3_nt: TGTGCCAGTAGTACTTTCGTGGGGGCAGCCAACGAGCAGTACTTC